This TCR beta chain was obtained from a study of cytomegalovirus exposure and HLA in healthy donors. This CDR3 is built from 15 residues. Germline lookup yields CDR1 MNHEY and CDR2 SVGAGI. The trim removed 2 bases at V and 10 bases at J, leaving 8 bases unmatched. PCR used 60 Vbeta primers and 13 Jbeta primers. Measured with immunoSEQ multiplex PCR; TCRdb has only the in-frame clones, and not every one. In the table there are roughly 160,000 clones, about 80% of which are singletons. The specimen was PBMCs. The chain links TRBV6-5 to TRBJ1-6; 7 nucleotides line up with TRBD1. The sequence was collected from a man younger than 40 in good health and CMV-seronegative. Written as DNA, the CDR3 is TGTGCCAGCAGTTACCGACAGGGTCTCCAGTCACCCCTCCACTTT. Translation: CASSYRQGLQSPLHF.